This T cell receptor (beta chain) was sequenced during a study of Tregs in tolerant kidney transplant recipients. Unstimulated regulatory T cells (CD4+CD25+CD127-), CD4+CD25- non-regulatory cells, CD4 and CD8 cells were FACS-sorted from thawed PBMCs. Data came from immunoSEQ multiplex PCR; TCRdb stores just in-frame clones and leaves some out. This repertoire shows some 62,000 clones, roughly 98% found once; its top ten account for approximately 0.36%. The CDR3 consists of 14 residues. CDR1 LNHDA and CDR2 SQIVND come from the germline V gene (reference sequence). Deletions cut 3 bases from V and 0 bases from J, with 8 bases between.

The chain employs TRBV19 and TRBJ1-1; possibly TRBD1 for D (6 bases). The receptor's source is a human donor who received a combined kidney and bone marrow transplant. The sequences come from Tregs from blood, collected before the transplant. The CDR3 DNA follows: TGTGCCAGTAGTATCCCAGGGGTGAACACTGAAGCTTTCTTT. This encodes CASSIPGVNTEAFF.